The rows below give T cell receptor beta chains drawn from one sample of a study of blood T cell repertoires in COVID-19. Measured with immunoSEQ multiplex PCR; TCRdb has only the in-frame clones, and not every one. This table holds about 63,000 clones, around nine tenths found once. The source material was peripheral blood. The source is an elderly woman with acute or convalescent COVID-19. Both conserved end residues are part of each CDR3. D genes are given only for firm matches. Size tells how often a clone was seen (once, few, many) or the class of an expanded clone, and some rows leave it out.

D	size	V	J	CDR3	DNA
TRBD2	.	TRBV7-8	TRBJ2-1	CASSLRLAPFNEQFF	TGTGCCAGCAGCTTGCGACTAGCACCTTTCAATGAGCAGTTCTTC
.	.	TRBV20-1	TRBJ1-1	CSALWNTEAFF	TGCAGTGCTCTGTGGAACACTGAAGCTTTCTTT
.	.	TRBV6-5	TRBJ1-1	CASTFDTEAFF	TGTGCCAGTACTTTTGACACTGAAGCTTTCTTT
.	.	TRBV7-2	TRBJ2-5	CASSLGQILVETQYF	TGTGCCAGCAGCTTAGGCCAGATTCTTGTGGAGACCCAGTACTTC
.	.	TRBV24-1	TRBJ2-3	CATSDSDIGGDTQYF	TGTGCCACCAGTGATTCAGATATTGGTGGAGATACGCAGTATTTT
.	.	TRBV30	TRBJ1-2	CACSQGRWGYTF	TGTGCCTGTTCCCAGGGGAGATGGGGCTACACCTTC
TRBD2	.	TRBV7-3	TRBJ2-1	CASSLAGGINEQFF	TGTGCCAGCAGCCTAGCGGGAGGTATCAATGAGCAGTTCTTC
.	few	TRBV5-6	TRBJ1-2	CASSLPGGGTIYGYTF	TGTGCCAGCAGCTTGCCAGGCGGGGGCACCATCTATGGCTACACCTTC
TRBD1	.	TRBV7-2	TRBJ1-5	CASSSTGAVGYQPQHF	TGTGCCAGCAGCTCGACAGGGGCGGTTGGGTATCAGCCCCAGCATTTT
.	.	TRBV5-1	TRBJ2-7	CASSPSGAYEQYF	TGCGCCAGCAGCCCATCGGGGGCCTACGAGCAGTACTTC
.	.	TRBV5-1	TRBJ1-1	CASSRETGMATEAFF	TGCGCCAGCAGCCGCGAAACAGGGATGGCCACTGAAGCTTTCTTT
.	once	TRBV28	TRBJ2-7	CASSFPRTLGCEQYF	TGTGCCAGCAGTTTCCCACGGACTCTCGGATGCGAGCAGTACTTC
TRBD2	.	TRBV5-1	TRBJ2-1	CASSPGTSGRGAYNEQFF	TGCGCCAGCTCCCCCGGGACTAGCGGGAGGGGAGCCTACAATGAGCAGTTCTTC
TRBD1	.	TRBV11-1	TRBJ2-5	CASSRIGQGEETQYF	TGTGCCAGCAGCCGTATCGGACAGGGGGAAGAGACCCAGTACTTC
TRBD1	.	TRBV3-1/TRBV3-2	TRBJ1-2	CASSPLPPTGEGGYTF	TGTGCCAGCAGCCCTCTGCCCCCGACAGGGGAAGGGGGCTACACCTTC